This TCR beta chain is from a study of T cell responses to AZD1222 COVID-19 vaccine. Study conclusions and caveats: Possibly, clonal diversity was underestimated; donors were largely white British and included more females.

Note on this clone: Its antigen is unknown.

The CDR3 sequence is 13 residues long. V was cut by 2 bases and J by 2 bases, with 7 bases left in between. CDR1 is SGHNT, CDR2 YYREEE, per germline (reference sequence). Sequencing was performed with immunoSEQ multiplex PCR; in TCRdb, only in-frame clones are kept and a portion is missing. The sample holds 98,000 or so clones, 86% seen once. Sample: peripheral blood, taken 28 days after the second dose of the MenACWY control vaccine. This TCR was recovered from an adult who received the MenACWY meningococcal vaccine as a control. The genes are TRBV5-4 and TRBJ1-2, with no clear D. Here the CDR3 DNA reads TGTGCCAGCAGCTTATCGGGGAACTATGGCTACACCTTC. Translating gives CASSLSGNYGYTF.